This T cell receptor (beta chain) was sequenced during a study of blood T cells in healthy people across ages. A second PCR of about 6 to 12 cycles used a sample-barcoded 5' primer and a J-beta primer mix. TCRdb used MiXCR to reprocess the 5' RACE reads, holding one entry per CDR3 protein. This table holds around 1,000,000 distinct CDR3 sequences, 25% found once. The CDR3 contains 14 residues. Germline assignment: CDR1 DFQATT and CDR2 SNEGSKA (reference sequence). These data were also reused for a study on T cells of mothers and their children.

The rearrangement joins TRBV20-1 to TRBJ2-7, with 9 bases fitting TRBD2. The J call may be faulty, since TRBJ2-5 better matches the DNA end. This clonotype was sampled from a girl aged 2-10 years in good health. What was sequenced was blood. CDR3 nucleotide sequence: TGCAGTGCCCCTCCCCTTAGCGGGGGCGAGACCCAGTACTTC. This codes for CSAPPLSGGETQYF.